Reported below is one T cell receptor (beta chain). Its antigen is unknown. The data were taken from a study of cytomegalovirus exposure and HLA in healthy donors. Overall study context: The Caucasian-associated ancestry cluster contained about 80% of the 398 genotyped donors. General study results and limits: V segments that were indistinguishable, TRBV6-2 and TRBV6-3 among them, were omitted from analysis. The study flagged some 170 TCR beta chains as cytomegalovirus-associated. Solely CMV serostatus was available to characterize immune exposure.

With 60 Vbeta and 13 Jbeta primers, the PCR was carried out. Sequencing used immunoSEQ multiplex PCR; TCRdb keeps in-frame clones, though not all of them. Among around 150,000 clones listed, about 68% were seen once. Unmatched junction bases numbered 14, after V lost 7 bases and J lost 1 base. The CDR3 is 18 amino acids. Germline V lookup: CDR1 MDHEN, CDR2 SYDVKM. The TCR comes from a man younger than 35 in good health and CMV-seronegative. The chain joins TRBV28 to TRBJ1-5, with 9 bases matching TRBD1. The material sequenced was PBMCs. CDR3 residues: CASTLGTGGYGSNQPQHF. The CDR3 coding sequence is TGTGCCAGCACCCTCGGAACAGGGGGCTATGGGAGCAATCAGCCCCAGCATTTT.